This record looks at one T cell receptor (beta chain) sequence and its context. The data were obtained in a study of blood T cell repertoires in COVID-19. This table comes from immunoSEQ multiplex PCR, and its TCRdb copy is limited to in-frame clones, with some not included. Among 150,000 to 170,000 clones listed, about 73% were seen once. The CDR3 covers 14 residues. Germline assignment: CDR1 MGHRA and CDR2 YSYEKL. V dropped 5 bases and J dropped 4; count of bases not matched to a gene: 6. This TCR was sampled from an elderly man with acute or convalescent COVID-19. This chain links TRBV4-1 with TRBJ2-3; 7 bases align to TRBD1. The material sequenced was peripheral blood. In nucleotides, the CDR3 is TGCGCCAGCAGCTATAGGGACAGCGCAGATACGCAGTATTTT. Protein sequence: CASSYRDSADTQYF.